This TCR beta chain appears in the sequencing data of a study of CD8 T cells in Susac syndrome. At the level of the study: The sequenced Susac syndrome patients comprised more than 5 with active disease and fewer than ten in remission. General study results and limits: The study's TCR sequencing and HLA analysis drew on a certain number of individuals. That number was acknowledged as relatively small.

A quantity of roughly 0.5 to 1 ug RNA underwent reverse transcription using random hexamers. Amplification of TCR beta CDR3 spanned 54 Vbeta and 13 Jbeta via immunoSEQ multiplex PCR. TCRdb ran MiXCR on the immunoSEQ multiplex PCR reads and lists one entry per CDR3 protein. The sample contains under 200,000 distinct CDR3 sequences, around 94% of which appear only once. V was pared by 4 bases and J by 5 bases, with 8 bases of the junction left unmatched. CDR1 is LGHNA, CDR2 YSLEER, per germline. This CDR3 is 15 amino acids long. TEMRA cells were FACS-enriched, with CD8+ and CD4+ T cells isolated negatively. Details on this clonotype: Its antigen is not known.

The chain recombines TRBV4-3 with TRBJ1-2; 9 bases align to TRBD1. The source material was CD4+ T cells from PBMCs. The origin of this receptor is a human donor with Susac syndrome. The CDR3 sequence: CASSRSSGQGYGYTF. The DNA of the CDR3 is TGCGCCAGCAGCCGGTCGTCCGGACAGGGGTATGGCTACACCTTC.